This T cell receptor beta chain comes out of a study of T cells expressing NK-cell markers. The CDR3 totals 14 residues. Per germline, CDR1 MNHEY and CDR2 SMNVEV (reference sequence). Making the TCR beta cDNA relied on 5'RACE template switching with UMIs. TCRdb re-called the 5' RACE reads and shows each CDR3 protein once, DNA omitted. The sample totals about 430,000 distinct CDR3 sequences. This TCR derives from a woman in her 50s in good health. This rearrangement joins TRBV27 to TRBJ2-2; lacking DNA, the TRBD1 call made by TCRdb goes unchecked. The specimen sequenced was blood T cells: a sorted CD56 or NKG2C T cell subset, CD4+ or CD8+ T cells, or bulk PBMC T cells (not recorded which). The CDR3: CASSRGRITGELFF.